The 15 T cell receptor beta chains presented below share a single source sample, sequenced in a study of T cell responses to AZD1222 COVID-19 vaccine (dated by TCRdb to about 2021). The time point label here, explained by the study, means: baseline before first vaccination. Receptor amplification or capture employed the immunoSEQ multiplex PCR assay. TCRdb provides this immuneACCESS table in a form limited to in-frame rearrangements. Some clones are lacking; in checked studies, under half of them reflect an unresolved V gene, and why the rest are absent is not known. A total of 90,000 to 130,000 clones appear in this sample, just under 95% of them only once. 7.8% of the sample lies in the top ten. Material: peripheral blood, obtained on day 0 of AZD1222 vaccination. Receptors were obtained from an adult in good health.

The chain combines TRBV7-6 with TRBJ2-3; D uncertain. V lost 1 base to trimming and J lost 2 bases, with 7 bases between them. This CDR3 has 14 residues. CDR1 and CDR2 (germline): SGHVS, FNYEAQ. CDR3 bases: TGTGCCAGCAGCTTAGATGGCACCACAGATACGCAGTATTTT. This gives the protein CASSLDGTTDTQYF.

The CDR3 loop reads CASRTTVATNEKLFF. As DNA, the CDR3 is TGCGCCAGCAGGACGACAGTTGCAACTAATGAAAAACTGTTTTTT. This chain uses TRBV4-1 with TRBJ1-4, with D perhaps matching TRBD1 (5 bases). Germline CDR1 MGHRA, CDR2 YSYEKL. The CDR3 sequence is 15 residues long. V lost 6 bases, J lost 0 bases, and 11 bases lay in between.

CDR3: CASSPGQGFAGYTF. The CDR3 nucleotides are TGCGCCAGCAGCCCGGGACAGGGGTTTGCTGGCTACACCTTC. This chain links TRBV5-1 with TRBJ1-2; 10 bases fit TRBD1. The germline V gene has CDR1 SGHRS and CDR2 YFSETQ. J was trimmed by 7 bases and V by 4 bases; bases with no gene match: 7. CDR3 size: 14 residues.

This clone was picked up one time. CDR3 sequence: CATSDPGQPYEQYF. CDR3 bases: TGTGCCACCAGTGACCCGGGACAACCCTACGAGCAGTACTTC. The chain carries TRBV24-1 and TRBJ2-7; D may be TRBD1 (6 bases). Trimming removed 4 bases at V and 2 bases at J, with 11 bases between. The germline CDR1 and CDR2 sequences are KGHDR and SFDVKD. CDR3 length: 14 residues.

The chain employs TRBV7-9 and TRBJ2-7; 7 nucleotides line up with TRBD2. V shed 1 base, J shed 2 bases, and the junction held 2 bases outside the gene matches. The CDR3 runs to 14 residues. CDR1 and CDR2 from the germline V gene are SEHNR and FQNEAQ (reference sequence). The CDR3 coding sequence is TGTGCCAGCAGCTTAGAAGCGGGAACCTACGAGCAGTACTTC. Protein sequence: CASSLEAGTYEQYF.

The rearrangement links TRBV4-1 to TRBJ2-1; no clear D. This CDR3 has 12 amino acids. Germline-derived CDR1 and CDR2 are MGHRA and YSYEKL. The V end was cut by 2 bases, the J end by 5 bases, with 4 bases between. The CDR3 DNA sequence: TGCGCCAGCAGCCAAAGAGACAATGAGCAGTTCTTC. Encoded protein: CASSQRDNEQFF.

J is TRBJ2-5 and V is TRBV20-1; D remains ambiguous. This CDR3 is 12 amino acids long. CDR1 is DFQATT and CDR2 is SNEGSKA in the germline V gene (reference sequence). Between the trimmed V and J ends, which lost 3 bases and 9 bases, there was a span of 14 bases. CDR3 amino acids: CSASGLDKAQYF. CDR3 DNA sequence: TGCAGTGCTAGTGGGCTAGATAAGGCCCAGTACTTC.

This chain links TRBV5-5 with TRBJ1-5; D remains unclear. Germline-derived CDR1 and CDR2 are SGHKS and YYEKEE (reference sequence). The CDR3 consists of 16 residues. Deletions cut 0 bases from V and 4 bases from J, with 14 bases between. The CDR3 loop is CASSLVVSATNQPQHF. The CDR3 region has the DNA TGTGCCAGCAGCTTGGTGGTATCGGCTACGAATCAGCCCCAGCATTTT.

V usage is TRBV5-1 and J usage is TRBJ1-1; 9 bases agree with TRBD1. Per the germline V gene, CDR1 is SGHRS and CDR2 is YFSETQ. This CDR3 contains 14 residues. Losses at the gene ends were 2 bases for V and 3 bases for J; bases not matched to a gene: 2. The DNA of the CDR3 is TGCGCCAGCAGCTTCAGGACAGGGGACACTGAAGCTTTCTTT. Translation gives CASSFRTGDTEAFF. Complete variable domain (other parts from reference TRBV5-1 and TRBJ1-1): KAGVTQTPRYLIKTRGQQVTLSCSPISGHRSVSWYQQTPGQGLQFLFEYFSETQRNKGNFPGRFSGRQFSNSRSEMNVSTLELGDSALYLCASSFRTGDTEAFFGQGTRLTVV.

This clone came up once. CDR3 bases: TGTGCCAGCAGCTTAAGGACGGCGAACACTGAAGCTTTCTTT. Its protein product is CASSLRTANTEAFF. V gene TRBV11-3 combines with J gene TRBJ1-1; no clear D. Germline assignment: CDR1 SGHNT and CDR2 YENEEA. Trimming cost V 2 bases and J 1 base, with 8 bases left between them. The CDR3 length is 14 residues.

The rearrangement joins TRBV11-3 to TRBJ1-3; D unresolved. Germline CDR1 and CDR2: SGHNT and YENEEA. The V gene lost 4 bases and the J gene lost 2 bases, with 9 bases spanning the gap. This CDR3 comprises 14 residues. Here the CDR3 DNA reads TGTGCCAGCAGCTACCCGACACCTGGAAACACCATATATTTT. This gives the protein CASSYPTPGNTIYF.

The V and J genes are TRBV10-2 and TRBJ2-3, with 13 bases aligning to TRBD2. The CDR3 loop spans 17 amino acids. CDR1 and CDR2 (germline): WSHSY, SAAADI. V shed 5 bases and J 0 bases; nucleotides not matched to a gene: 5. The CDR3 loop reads CASSRLAGGRSTDTQYF. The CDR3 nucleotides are TGCGCCAGCAGTCGACTAGCGGGGGGCCGTAGCACAGATACGCAGTATTTT.

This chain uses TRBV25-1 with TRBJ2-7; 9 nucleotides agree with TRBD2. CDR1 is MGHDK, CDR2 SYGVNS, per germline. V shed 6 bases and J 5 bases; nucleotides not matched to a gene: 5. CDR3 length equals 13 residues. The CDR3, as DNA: TGTGCCAGCAGGTCGGGACTAGCCAACGAGCAGTACTTC. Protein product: CASRSGLANEQYF.

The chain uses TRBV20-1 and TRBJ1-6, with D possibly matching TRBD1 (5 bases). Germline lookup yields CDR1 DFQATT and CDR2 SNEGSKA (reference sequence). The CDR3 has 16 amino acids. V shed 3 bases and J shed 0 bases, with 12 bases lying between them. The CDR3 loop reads CSASSGLSSYNSPLHF. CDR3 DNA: TGCAGTGCTAGTTCAGGGTTGAGCTCCTATAATTCACCCCTCCACTTT.

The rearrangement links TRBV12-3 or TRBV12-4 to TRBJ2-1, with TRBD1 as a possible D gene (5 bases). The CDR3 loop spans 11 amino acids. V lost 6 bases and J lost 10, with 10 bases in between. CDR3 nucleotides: TGTGCCAGCAGCCCCCAGGGAGAGCAGTTCTTC. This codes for CASSPQGEQFF.